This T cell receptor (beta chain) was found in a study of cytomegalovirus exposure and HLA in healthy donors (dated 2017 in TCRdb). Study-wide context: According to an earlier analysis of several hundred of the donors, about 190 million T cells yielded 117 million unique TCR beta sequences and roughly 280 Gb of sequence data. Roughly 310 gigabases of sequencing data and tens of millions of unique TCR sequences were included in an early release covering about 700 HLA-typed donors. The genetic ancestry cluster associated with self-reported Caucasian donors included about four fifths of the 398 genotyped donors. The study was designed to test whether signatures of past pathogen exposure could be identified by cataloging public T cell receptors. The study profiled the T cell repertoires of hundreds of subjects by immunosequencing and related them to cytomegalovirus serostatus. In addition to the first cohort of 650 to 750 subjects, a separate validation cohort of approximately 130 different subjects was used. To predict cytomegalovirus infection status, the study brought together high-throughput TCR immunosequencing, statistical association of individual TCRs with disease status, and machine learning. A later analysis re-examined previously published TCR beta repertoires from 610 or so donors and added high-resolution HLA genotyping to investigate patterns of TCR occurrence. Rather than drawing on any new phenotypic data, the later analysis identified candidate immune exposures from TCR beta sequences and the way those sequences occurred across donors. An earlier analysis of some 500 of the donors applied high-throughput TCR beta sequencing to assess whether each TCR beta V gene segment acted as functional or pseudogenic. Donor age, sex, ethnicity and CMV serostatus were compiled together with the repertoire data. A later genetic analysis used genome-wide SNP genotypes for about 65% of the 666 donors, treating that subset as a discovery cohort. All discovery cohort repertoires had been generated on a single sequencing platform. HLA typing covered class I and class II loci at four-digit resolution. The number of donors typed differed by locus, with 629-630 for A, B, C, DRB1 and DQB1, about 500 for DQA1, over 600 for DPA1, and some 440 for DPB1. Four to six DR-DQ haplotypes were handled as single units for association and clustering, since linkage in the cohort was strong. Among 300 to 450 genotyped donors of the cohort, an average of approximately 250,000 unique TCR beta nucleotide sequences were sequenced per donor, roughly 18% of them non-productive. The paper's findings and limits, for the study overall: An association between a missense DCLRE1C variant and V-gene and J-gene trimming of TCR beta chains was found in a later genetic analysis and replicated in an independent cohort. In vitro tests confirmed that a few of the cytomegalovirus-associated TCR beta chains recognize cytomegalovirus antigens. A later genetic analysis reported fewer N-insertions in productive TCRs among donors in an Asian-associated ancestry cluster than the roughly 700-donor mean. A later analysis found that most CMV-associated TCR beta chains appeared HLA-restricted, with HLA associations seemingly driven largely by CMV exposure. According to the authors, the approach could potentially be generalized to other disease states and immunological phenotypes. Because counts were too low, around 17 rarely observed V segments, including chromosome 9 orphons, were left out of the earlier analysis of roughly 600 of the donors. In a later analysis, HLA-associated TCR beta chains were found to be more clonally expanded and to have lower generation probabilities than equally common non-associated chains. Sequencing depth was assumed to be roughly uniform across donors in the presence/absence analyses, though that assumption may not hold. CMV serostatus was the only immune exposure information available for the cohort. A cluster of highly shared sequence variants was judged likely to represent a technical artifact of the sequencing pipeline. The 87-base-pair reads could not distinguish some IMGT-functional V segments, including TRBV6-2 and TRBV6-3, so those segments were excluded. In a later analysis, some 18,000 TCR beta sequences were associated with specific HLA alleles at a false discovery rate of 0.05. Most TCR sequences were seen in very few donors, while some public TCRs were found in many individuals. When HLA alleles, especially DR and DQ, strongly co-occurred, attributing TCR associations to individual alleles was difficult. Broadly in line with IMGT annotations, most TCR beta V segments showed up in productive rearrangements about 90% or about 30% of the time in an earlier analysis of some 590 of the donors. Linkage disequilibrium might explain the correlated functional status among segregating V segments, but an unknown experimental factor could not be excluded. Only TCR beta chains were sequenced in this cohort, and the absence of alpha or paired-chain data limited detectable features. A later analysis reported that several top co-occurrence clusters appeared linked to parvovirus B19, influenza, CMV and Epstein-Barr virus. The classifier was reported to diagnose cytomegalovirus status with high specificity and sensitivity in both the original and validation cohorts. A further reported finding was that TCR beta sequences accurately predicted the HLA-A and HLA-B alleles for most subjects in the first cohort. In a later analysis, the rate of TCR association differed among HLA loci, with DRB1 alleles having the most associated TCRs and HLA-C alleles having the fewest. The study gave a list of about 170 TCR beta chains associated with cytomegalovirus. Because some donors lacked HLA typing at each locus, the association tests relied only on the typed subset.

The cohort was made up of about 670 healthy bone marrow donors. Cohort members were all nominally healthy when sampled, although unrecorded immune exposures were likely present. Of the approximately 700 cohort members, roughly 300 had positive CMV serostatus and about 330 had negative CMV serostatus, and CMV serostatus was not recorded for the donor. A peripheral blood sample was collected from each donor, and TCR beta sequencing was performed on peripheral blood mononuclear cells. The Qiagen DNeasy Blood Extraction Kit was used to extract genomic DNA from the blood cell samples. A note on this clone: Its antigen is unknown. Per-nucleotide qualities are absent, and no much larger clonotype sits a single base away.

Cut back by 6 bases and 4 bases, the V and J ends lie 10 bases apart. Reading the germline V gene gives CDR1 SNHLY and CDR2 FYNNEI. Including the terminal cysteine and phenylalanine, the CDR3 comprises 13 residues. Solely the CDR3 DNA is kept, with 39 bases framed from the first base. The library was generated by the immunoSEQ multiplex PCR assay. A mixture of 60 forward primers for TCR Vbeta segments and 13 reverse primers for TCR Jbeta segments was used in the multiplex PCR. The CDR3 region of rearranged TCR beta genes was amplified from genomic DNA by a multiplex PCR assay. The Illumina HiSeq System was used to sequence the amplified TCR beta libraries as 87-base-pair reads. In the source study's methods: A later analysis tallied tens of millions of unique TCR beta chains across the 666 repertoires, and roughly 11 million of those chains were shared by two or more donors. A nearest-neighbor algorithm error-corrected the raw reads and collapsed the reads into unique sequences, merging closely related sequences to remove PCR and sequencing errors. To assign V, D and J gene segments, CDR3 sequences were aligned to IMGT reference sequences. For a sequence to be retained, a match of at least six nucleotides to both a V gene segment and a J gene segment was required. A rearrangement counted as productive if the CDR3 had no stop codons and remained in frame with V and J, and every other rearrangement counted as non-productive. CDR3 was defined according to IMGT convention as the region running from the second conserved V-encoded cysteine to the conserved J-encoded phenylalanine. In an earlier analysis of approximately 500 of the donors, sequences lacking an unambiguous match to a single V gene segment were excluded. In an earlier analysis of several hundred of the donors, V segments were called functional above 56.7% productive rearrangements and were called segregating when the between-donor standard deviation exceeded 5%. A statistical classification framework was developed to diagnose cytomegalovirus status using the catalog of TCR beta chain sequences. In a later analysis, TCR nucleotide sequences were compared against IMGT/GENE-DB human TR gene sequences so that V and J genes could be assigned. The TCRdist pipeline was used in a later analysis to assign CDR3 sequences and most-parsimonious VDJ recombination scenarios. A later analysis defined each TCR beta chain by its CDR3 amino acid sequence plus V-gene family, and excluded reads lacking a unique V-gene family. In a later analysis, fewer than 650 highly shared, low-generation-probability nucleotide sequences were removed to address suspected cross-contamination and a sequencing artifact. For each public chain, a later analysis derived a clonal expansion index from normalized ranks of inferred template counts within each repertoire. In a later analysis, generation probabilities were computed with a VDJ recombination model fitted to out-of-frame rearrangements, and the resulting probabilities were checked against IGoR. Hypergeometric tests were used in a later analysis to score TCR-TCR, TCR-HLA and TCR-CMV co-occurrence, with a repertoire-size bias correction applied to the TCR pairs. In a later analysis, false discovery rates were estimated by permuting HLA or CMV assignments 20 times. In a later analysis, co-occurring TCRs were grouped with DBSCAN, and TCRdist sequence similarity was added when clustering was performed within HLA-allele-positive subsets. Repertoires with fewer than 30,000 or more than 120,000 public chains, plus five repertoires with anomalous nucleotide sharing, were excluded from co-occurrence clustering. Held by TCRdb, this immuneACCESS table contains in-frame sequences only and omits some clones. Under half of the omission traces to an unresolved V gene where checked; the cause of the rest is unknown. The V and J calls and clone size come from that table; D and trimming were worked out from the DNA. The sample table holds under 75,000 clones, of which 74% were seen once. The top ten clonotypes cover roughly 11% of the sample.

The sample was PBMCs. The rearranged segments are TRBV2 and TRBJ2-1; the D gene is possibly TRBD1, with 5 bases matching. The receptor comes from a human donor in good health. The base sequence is TGTGCCAGCAGACCAGGGCCTTACAATGAGCAGTTCTTC. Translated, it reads CASRPGPYNEQFF.